The 26 T cell receptor beta chains listed next were all sequenced from one sample in a study of Ad26.COV2.S vaccination and SARS-CoV-2 variants. Produced via immunoSEQ multiplex PCR; TCRdb's table is partial and in-frame only. The sample lists a few hundred thousand clones, 80% to 90% occurring once. The treatment was: some 20 received Ad26.COV2.S at low or high dose, single or two shots; about five received placebo; per-sample allocation not given. Following the first vaccine or placebo injection, samples were taken on day 63. The sequenced sample was peripheral blood, obtained in a trial of Ad26.COV2.S vaccine versus placebo. The receptors were sampled from a person between 18 and 65 years old who received the Ad26.COV2.S COVID-19 vaccine or a placebo.

The table lists this clone with a few counts. The chain is built from TRBV7-9 and TRBJ1-2; D uncertain. This CDR3 region has 18 residues. V was shortened by 1 base and J by 5 bases, with 23 bases between the two germline ends. Per germline, CDR1 SEHNR and CDR2 FQNEAQ (reference sequence). The CDR3 bases are TGTGCCAGCAGCTTAGGGGATCAAGGCGAAGGGAGGAAGTATGGCTACACCTTC. As protein: CASSLGDQGEGRKYGYTF.

The gene calls are TRBV6-1 and TRBJ1-1; the D is unclear. Trimming took off 2 bases at V and 0 bases at J, with 13 bases between the two ends. The CDR3 extends over 16 amino acids. CDR1 is MNHNS, CDR2 SASEGT, per germline. CDR3 in amino acids: CASSEFSRAMNTEAFF. DNA of the CDR3: TGTGCCAGCAGTGAATTCAGCCGGGCAATGAACACTGAAGCTTTCTTT.

This clone was counted a few times. The J gene is TRBJ1-2, the V gene TRBV6-5, with 10 bases aligning to TRBD1. Per the germline V gene, CDR1 is MNHEY and CDR2 is SVGAGI. The CDR3 is 14 amino acids. V lost 5 bases and J lost 3; bases outside the gene matches: 3. CDR3 amino acids: CASSTGTGDYGYTF. CDR3 DNA: TGTGCCAGCAGTACCGGGACAGGGGACTATGGCTACACCTTC.

The chain has TRBV30 and TRBJ2-7; 10 nucleotides line up with TRBD2. The ends lost 1 base at V and 5 bases at J; junction bases unmatched: 11. The CDR3 has 16 amino acids. CDR1 and CDR2 from the germline V gene are GTSNPN and SVGIG (reference sequence). The CDR3 sequence is CAWSGFLGLARDEQYF. CDR3 coding DNA: TGTGCCTGGAGTGGCTTCCTGGGACTAGCGAGGGACGAGCAGTACTTC.

V and J are TRBV2 and TRBJ1-4, with TRBD1 matching 7 bases. The germline gives CDR1 SNHLY, CDR2 FYNNEI. The CDR3 runs to 13 residues. After removal of 6 bases from V and 8 bases from J, the junction contained 6 bases not matched to a gene. CDR3: CASRQGGLEKLFF. The CDR3 nucleotides read TGTGCCAGCAGGCAGGGGGGATTGGAAAAACTGTTTTTT.

The chain couples TRBV12-3 or TRBV12-4 to TRBJ1-1; no firm D call. V lost 7 bases and J 1 base, leaving 10 bases between the germline ends. CDR3 length equals 13 residues. The CDR3 sequence: CASTFEGNTEAFF. For the CDR3, the DNA is TGTGCCAGCACCTTTGAGGGGAACACTGAAGCTTTCTTT.

The rearrangement links TRBV6-5 to TRBJ2-7, with 10 bases fitting TRBD2. With V trimmed by 6 bases and J by 5 bases, 4 bases remained unmatched. The CDR3 covers 13 residues. CDR1 and CDR2 from the germline V gene are MNHEY and SVGAGI. In DNA form, the CDR3 reads TGTGCCAGCAGCTCGGGACTAGCGAACGAGCAGTACTTC. It codes for CASSSGLANEQYF.

The V and J genes are TRBV7-9 and TRBJ2-7, with 8 positions matching TRBD2. The CDR3 length is 13 residues. Germline CDR1 SEHNR, CDR2 FQNEAQ (reference sequence). J lost 3 bases, V lost 5 bases, and 3 bases had no gene match. The DNA of the CDR3 is TGTGCCAGCAGCCCGGGGACTAGCTACGAGCAGTACTTC. Amino acids: CASSPGTSYEQYF.

V and J are TRBV5-4 and TRBJ1-2; D is undetermined. The CDR3 covers 12 residues. Germline V lookup: CDR1 SGHNT, CDR2 YYREEE (reference sequence). Trimming took 0 bases from V and 5 from J, leaving 5 bases between them. The CDR3 DNA is TGTGCCAGCAGCTTGGACAGATATGGCTACACCTTC. It yields the protein CASSLDRYGYTF. Complete variable domain (other parts from reference TRBV5-4 and TRBJ1-2): ETGVTQSPTHLIKTRGQQVTLRCSSQSGHNTVSWYQQALGQGPQFIFQYYREEENGRGNFPPRFSGLQFPNYSSELNVNALELDDSALYLCASSLDRYGYTFGSGTRLTVV.

Only one count was recorded for this clone. Germline and junction disagree at one end, which may indicate a read error. The chain carries TRBV7-7 and TRBJ2-1, with TRBD2 identical over 8 bases. The CDR3 has 15 amino acids. From germline, CDR1 is SSHAT and CDR2 FNYEAQ (reference sequence). The chain's CDR3 is CASSLSGGDHNEQFF. CDR3 bases: TGTGCTAGCAGCTTAAGCGGGGGTGATCACAATGAGCAGTTCTTC.

This chain joins TRBV5-1 and TRBJ1-2, with 10 bases that match TRBD1. The V segment lost 5 bases and the J segment 0 bases; nucleotides outside the gene matches: 7. CDR3 length: 16 residues. In germline, CDR1 is SGHRS, CDR2 YFSETQ. In DNA, the CDR3 is TGCGCCAGCAGTTCTACCGGGACAGGGGCTAACTATGGCTACACCTTC. This gives the protein CASSSTGTGANYGYTF.

This chain links TRBV28 with TRBJ2-3, with unresolved D. The CDR3 is made up of 13 amino acids. CDR1 is MDHEN, CDR2 SYDVKM, per germline. The germline V and J ends were trimmed by 0 bases and 3 bases, with 4 bases remaining between them. This CDR3 is CASSLWGTDTQYF. The DNA of the CDR3 is TGTGCCAGCAGTTTATGGGGGACAGATACGCAGTATTTT.

This clone appeared once. The V and J genes are TRBV19 and TRBJ2-7; 14 positions match TRBD2. Germline CDR1 LNHDA, CDR2 SQIVND (reference sequence). This CDR3 contains 18 residues. Germline trimming cut 4 bases from V and 3 bases from J; bases unmatched to any gene: 11. The CDR3 is CASSSETSGGAFGYEQYF. The CDR3 DNA is TGTGCCAGTAGTAGCGAGACTAGCGGGGGGGCGTTTGGCTACGAGCAGTACTTC.

The count of this clone is one. The chain combines TRBV13 with TRBJ2-1; D is possibly TRBD2 (5 bases). Germline CDR1 reads PRHDT; CDR2 reads FYEKMQ (reference sequence). Trimming took 2 bases from V and 3 from J, leaving 14 bases between them. This CDR3 region has 16 residues. CDR3 bases: TGTGCCAGCAGCTTACGTTTAGGCGGACTCTACAATGAGCAGTTCTTC. Amino acid sequence: CASSLRLGGLYNEQFF.

The chain employs TRBV7-3 and TRBJ2-1; tentatively, D is TRBD1 or TRBD2 (5 bases each). This CDR3 spans 12 amino acids. Germline V gene data show CDR1 as SGHTA and CDR2 as FQGTGA. V was cut by 8 bases and J by 6 bases, with 11 bases left in between. CDR3 region: CASEGPTNEQFF. The CDR3 region has the DNA TGTGCCAGCGAGGGACCAACCAATGAGCAGTTCTTC.

The CDR3 loop reads CASSPGTSGGTGTGELFF. The CDR3, as DNA: TGTGCCAGCAGCCCTGGGACTAGCGGGGGTACTGGCACCGGGGAGCTGTTTTTT. The chain recombines TRBV7-3 with TRBJ2-2; TRBD2 matches 14 bases. Germline V gives CDR1 SGHTA, CDR2 FQGTGA. The junction had 9 bases not matched to a gene; V was cut back by 5 bases and J by 4 bases. The CDR3 spans 18 residues.

The chain uses TRBV7-9 and TRBJ2-2, with 9 bases identical to TRBD2. J was trimmed by 5 bases and V by 5 bases; bases with no gene match: 12. The CDR3 is 17 amino acids. Germline V gene sequence: CDR1 SEHNR, CDR2 FQNEAQ (reference sequence). The CDR3 reads CASSPHAGGLRTGELFF. The CDR3 DNA sequence: TGTGCCAGCAGCCCTCACGCGGGGGGGCTGAGGACCGGGGAGCTGTTTTTT.

The genes are TRBV6-5 and TRBJ2-7; a weak D match, TRBD1 (5 bases). Germline CDR1 MNHEY, CDR2 SVGAGI. The V end lost 5 bases, the J end lost 4 bases, and 12 bases lay between the germline ends. The length of the CDR3 is 13 residues. Here the CDR3 reads CASSHQGSYEQYF. CDR3 nucleotide sequence: TGTGCCAGCAGTCATCAGGGTAGTTACGAGCAGTACTTC.

This chain uses TRBV6-5 with TRBJ2-1, with 7 bases aligning to TRBD1. Germline CDR1 and CDR2: MNHEY and SVGAGI. The CDR3 is 14 amino acids. Losses at the gene ends were 5 bases for V and 4 bases for J; bases not matched to a gene: 5. CDR3 bases: TGTGCCAGCAGTCGACTGACAGGGTACAATGAGCAGTTCTTC. This gives the protein CASSRLTGYNEQFF.

The chain has TRBV4-1 and TRBJ1-1, with 12 bases identical to TRBD1. In germline, CDR1 is MGHRA, CDR2 YSYEKL. This CDR3 spans 16 amino acids. With 4 bases clipped from V and 1 base from J, the junction kept 4 bases outside the gene matches. The CDR3 loop is CASSLGQGAWNTEAFF. The CDR3 bases are TGCGCCAGCAGCCTGGGACAGGGGGCCTGGAACACTGAAGCTTTCTTT.

The DNA for the CDR3 is TGTGCCAGTAGTATGGCAGGGTTGGATGAAAAACTGTTTTTT. Residues: CASSMAGLDEKLFF. The chain has TRBV19 and TRBJ1-4; D might be TRBD1 (5 bases). V was trimmed by 3 bases and J by 6 bases, leaving 11 bases between them. CDR1 and CDR2 (germline): LNHDA, SQIVND (reference sequence). This CDR3 region has 14 residues.

V and J are TRBV6-5 and TRBJ2-7; D gene uncertain. Per the germline V gene, CDR1 is MNHEY and CDR2 is SVGAGI. CDR3 size: 12 residues. Trimming pared 7 bases from V and 3 bases from J, leaving 10 bases between. For the CDR3, the DNA is TGTGCCAGCAACCTCCGGTACTACGAGCAGTACTTC. It specifies CASNLRYYEQYF.

This chain connects TRBV7-2 to TRBJ2-7; D perhaps matches TRBD1 (5 bases). Germline V gives CDR1 SGHTA, CDR2 FQGNSA. Trimming pared 1 base from V and 0 bases from J, leaving 13 bases between. The length of the CDR3 is 16 residues. CDR3 DNA sequence: TGTGCCAGCAGCTTAGGGGGCTTCCAGAGCTCCTACGAGCAGTACTTC. It codes for CASSLGGFQSSYEQYF.

This chain joins TRBV5-1 and TRBJ1-1, with 9 bases identical to TRBD1. Per germline, CDR1 SGHRS and CDR2 YFSETQ. With 0 bases clipped from V and 0 bases from J, the junction kept 6 bases outside the gene matches. The CDR3 is made up of 17 amino acids. The CDR3 DNA follows: TGCGCCAGCAGCTTGGCCTTGACAGGGGGTATGAACACTGAAGCTTTCTTT. This codes for CASSLALTGGMNTEAFF.

The V and J genes are TRBV3-1 (or the pseudogene TRBV3-2) and TRBJ2-5; either TRBD1 or TRBD2 may supply D (7 bases each). Between the trimmed V and J ends, which lost 4 bases and 2 bases, there was a span of 17 bases. CDR3 length equals 16 residues. The V gene's germline CDR1 is LGHDT and CDR2 YNNKEL (reference sequence). DNA of the CDR3: TGTGCCAGCAGCCCACCGACAGGGACTACGCAAGAGACCCAGTACTTC. It yields the protein CASSPPTGTTQETQYF.

J is TRBJ1-2 and V is TRBV6-5; perhaps TRBD1 as D (5 bases). Per the germline V gene, CDR1 is MNHEY and CDR2 is SVGAGI. V was trimmed by 8 bases and J by 4 bases, leaving 14 bases between them. The CDR3 consists of 13 residues. CDR3 amino acids: CASRDGLIYGYTF. The CDR3 coding sequence is TGTGCCAGCCGGGACGGTTTGATCTATGGCTACACCTTC.